These 27 T cell receptor beta chains were sequenced from one sample in a study of blood T cell repertoires in COVID-19. Assay used: immunoSEQ multiplex PCR; TCRdb lists only in-frame clones, some missing. The sample has roughly 29,000 clones, about 85% seen once. The specimen sequenced was peripheral blood. The receptors here all came from a human donor in a cohort sampled during active COVID-19.

CDR3 sequence: CAWSQEAGELFF. In DNA, the CDR3 is TGTGCCTGGAGTCAGGAGGCCGGGGAGCTGTTTTTT. The chain links TRBV30 to TRBJ2-2, with D possibly being TRBD2 (5 bases). The CDR3 sequence is 12 residues long. CDR1 and CDR2 (germline): GTSNPN, SVGIG (reference sequence). Deletions cut 2 bases from V and 6 bases from J, with 7 bases between.

V and J are TRBV30 and TRBJ1-2; TRBD1 matches 7 bases. Germline V gene data show CDR1 as GTSNPN and CDR2 as SVGIG (reference sequence). CDR3 length: 15 residues. V was clipped by 5 bases and J by 8 bases; unmatched bases: 17. The CDR3 here is CAWASEDRISRGYTF. CDR3 nucleotide sequence: TGTGCCTGGGCATCCGAGGACAGGATCTCTAGAGGCTACACCTTC.

This rearrangement joins TRBV27 to TRBJ2-1, with D perhaps matching TRBD1 (6 bases). From germline, CDR1 is MNHEY and CDR2 SMNVEV (reference sequence). V was shortened by 4 bases and J by 9 bases, with 22 bases between the two germline ends. This CDR3 has 16 residues. The CDR3 region has the DNA TGTGCCAGCAGTTCCTCACAGGGTAATTTCGGTGGTGAGCAGTTCTTC. Its translation is CASSSSQGNFGGEQFF.

This chain connects TRBV3-1 (or the pseudogene TRBV3-2) to TRBJ1-6, with TRBD1 matching 10 bases. Germline trimming cut 1 base from V and 7 bases from J; bases unmatched to any gene: 4. CDR1 and CDR2 from the germline V gene are LGHDT and YNNKEL (reference sequence). This CDR3 contains 16 residues. The CDR3 reads CASSQVGDRGNSPLHF. CDR3 nucleotides: TGTGCCAGCAGCCAAGTCGGGGACAGGGGAAATTCACCCCTCCACTTT.

The chain links TRBV7-3 to TRBJ2-6; no firm D call. Trimming took off 5 bases at V and 0 bases at J, with 8 bases between the two ends. This CDR3 spans 15 amino acids. Germline V gene lookup returns CDR1 SGHTA and CDR2 FQGTGA. CDR3 DNA: TGTGCCAGCAGCCTGGGCCACTCTGGGGCCAACGTCCTGACTTTC. Translation gives CASSLGHSGANVLTF.

The chain couples TRBV13 to TRBJ2-5, with D perhaps TRBD1 (6 bases). The germline gives CDR1 PRHDT, CDR2 FYEKMQ (reference sequence). V was trimmed by 7 bases and J by 6 bases, leaving 21 bases between them. The CDR3 is made up of 15 amino acids. Written as DNA, the CDR3 is TGTGCCAGCACCAAAGGGGCAGGGGCTTCCAAGACCCAGTACTTC. It is translated as CASTKGAGASKTQYF.

The chain is built from TRBV4-1 and TRBJ2-7; TRBD1 might be the D (5 bases). The V gene lost 0 bases and the J gene lost 1 base, with 16 bases spanning the gap. CDR1 and CDR2 from the germline V gene are MGHRA and YSYEKL. This CDR3 contains 17 residues. The CDR3 is CASSQDSWGGASYEQYF. Written as DNA, the CDR3 is TGCGCCAGCAGCCAAGATTCATGGGGCGGAGCTTCCTACGAGCAGTACTTC.

The chain has TRBV30 and TRBJ2-6; no firm D call. The V and J ends lost 5 bases and 1 base respectively, with 6 bases between them. Looked up from germline, CDR1 is GTSNPN and CDR2 is SVGIG (reference sequence). This CDR3 spans 13 amino acids. The CDR3 coding sequence is TGTGCCTGGGAGACTTCTGGGGCCAACGTCCTGACTTTC. Residues: CAWETSGANVLTF.

The chain employs TRBV7-9 and TRBJ1-6; D is possibly TRBD1 (5 bases). Germline loops: CDR1 SEHNR, CDR2 FQNEAQ (reference sequence). V lost 7 bases and J 9 bases, leaving 16 bases between the germline ends. The CDR3 runs 14 residues. CDR3 bases: TGTGCCAGCAACCTAGGGCAGGGAGGTTCACCCCTCCACTTT. Its translation is CASNLGQGGSPLHF. The full variable domain, in which reference TRBV7-9 and TRBJ1-6 provide the parts outside the CDR3, is DTGVSQNPRHKITKRGQNVTFRCDPISEHNRLYWYRQTLGQGPEFLTYFQNEAQLEKSRLLSDRFSAERPKGSFSTLEIQRTEQGDSAMYLCASNLGQGGSPLHFGNGTRLTVT.

The chain combines TRBV7-8 with TRBJ1-2; TRBD1 is a possible D gene (6 bases). The CDR3 consists of 13 residues. Trimming removed 5 bases at V and 2 bases at J, with 9 bases between. Germline lookup yields CDR1 SGHVS and CDR2 FQNEAQ. The CDR3 sequence: CASSHGQNYGYTF. The CDR3 DNA sequence: TGTGCCAGCAGCCACGGACAGAACTATGGCTACACCTTC.

The genes are TRBV7-9 and TRBJ2-7, with TRBD1 matching over 10 bases. The J segment lost 1 base and the V segment lost 5 bases, leaving 2 bases of the junction unmatched. Germline-derived CDR1 and CDR2 are SEHNR and FQNEAQ (reference sequence). The CDR3 is 14 residues long. CDR3 residues: CASSTDRGSYEQYF. CDR3 nucleotide sequence: TGTGCCAGCAGCACGGACAGGGGGTCCTACGAGCAGTACTTC.

The J gene is TRBJ2-1, the V gene TRBV10-3; TRBD2 might be the D (5 bases). CDR3 length equals 16 residues. The V gene lost 8 bases and the J gene lost 8 bases, with 25 bases spanning the gap. Looked up from germline, CDR1 is ENHRY and CDR2 is SYGVKD. The CDR3 region has the DNA TGTGCCATCGAGGCTGCAAGTGGAGAGGGTTTGTATGAGCAGTTCTTC. It encodes CAIEAASGEGLYEQFF.

V usage is TRBV5-1 and J usage is TRBJ2-3; 10 bases line up with TRBD1. Trimming removed 4 bases from V and 5 bases from J; junction bases left unmatched: 7. Germline V gives CDR1 SGHRS, CDR2 YFSETQ. The CDR3 sequence is 15 residues long. The CDR3 is CASSDQGQGLDTQYF. The DNA for the CDR3 is TGCGCCAGCAGCGACCAGGGACAGGGGTTAGATACGCAGTATTTT. The full variable domain, in which reference TRBV5-1 and TRBJ2-3 provide the parts outside the CDR3, is KAGVTQTPRYLIKTRGQQVTLSCSPISGHRSVSWYQQTPGQGLQFLFEYFSETQRNKGNFPGRFSGRQFSNSRSEMNVSTLELGDSALYLCASSDQGQGLDTQYFGPGTRLTVL.

The J gene is TRBJ1-1, the V gene TRBV2; D unclear. Trimming shortened V by 1 base and J by 5 bases, and 5 bases separated the two germline ends. The V gene's germline CDR1 is SNHLY and CDR2 FYNNEI. There are 12 residues in the CDR3. The CDR3 reads CASSEVKTEAFF. CDR3 sequence (DNA): TGTGCCAGCAGTGAAGTTAAAACTGAAGCTTTCTTT.

The rearrangement joins TRBV11-2 to TRBJ2-1; unclear D gene. The CDR3 extends over 15 amino acids. V was trimmed by 3 bases and J by 5 bases, leaving 14 bases between them. Germline CDR1 and CDR2: SGHAT and FQNNGV. The CDR3 coding sequence is TGTGCCAGCAGCTTTCCCCTTCCCGGTAACAATGAGCAGTTCTTC. Its translation is CASSFPLPGNNEQFF.

In nucleotides, the CDR3 is TGTGCCAGCAGCTTAGAAGTCTTCGGAGGCTATGGCTACACCTTC. Translated: CASSLEVFGGYGYTF. This rearrangement joins TRBV7-2 to TRBJ1-2; no firm D call. Trimming took off 1 base at V and 4 bases at J, with 13 bases between the two ends. The CDR3 extends over 15 amino acids. The germline gives CDR1 SGHTA, CDR2 FQGNSA.

The J gene is TRBJ2-7, the V gene TRBV25-1; TRBD2 agrees at 11 bases. The V segment lost 6 bases and the J segment 3 bases; nucleotides outside the gene matches: 4. This CDR3 comprises 14 residues. Germline CDR1 and CDR2: MGHDK and SYGVNS. This chain's CDR3 is CASSRTSGYYEQYF. CDR3 DNA sequence: TGTGCCAGCAGCAGGACTAGCGGGTACTACGAGCAGTACTTC.

The rearrangement joins TRBV5-1 to TRBJ2-5, with D hard to call. This CDR3 has 14 residues. The V end was cut by 5 bases, the J end by 1 base, with 12 bases between. The germline gives CDR1 SGHRS, CDR2 YFSETQ. The CDR3 DNA follows: TGCGCCAGCAGACCCCTGTGGGCCCAAGAGACCCAGTACTTC. This codes for CASRPLWAQETQYF.

The DNA for the CDR3 is TGTGCCAGCTCACCAGGGACAGGGGGCCCTAATGAGCAGTTCTTC. This gives the protein CASSPGTGGPNEQFF. This chain uses TRBV18 with TRBJ2-1, with TRBD1 matching over 12 bases. The CDR3 has 15 amino acids. Germline V CDR1 and CDR2: KGHSH, LQKENI. The V segment lost 2 bases and the J segment 7 bases; nucleotides outside the gene matches: 3.

The rearrangement uses TRBV6-6 and TRBJ1-6; the match to TRBD1 covers 9 bases. CDR1 and CDR2 (germline): MNHNY, SVGAGI (reference sequence). This CDR3 has 16 amino acids. The J segment lost 10 bases and the V segment lost 7 bases, leaving 14 bases of the junction unmatched. The DNA of the CDR3 is TGTGCCAGCAACCTGACGCCGGGACAGGGAGGATCACCCCTCCACTTT. Translating it yields CASNLTPGQGGSPLHF.

This chain links TRBV9 with TRBJ1-2; weak D call: TRBD1 (5 bases). There are 14 residues in the CDR3. Germline CDR1 is SGDLS and CDR2 is YYNGEE. V lost 3 bases and J lost 6, with 15 bases in between. The CDR3 spells CASSAVRGEDGYTF. In DNA, the CDR3 is TGTGCCAGCAGCGCCGTCCGGGGGGAGGATGGCTACACCTTC.

CDR3 nucleotides: TGTGCCAGCAGCTTAATAGGGGGAGGGGCGGCCTACGAGCAGTACTTC. Its protein is CASSLIGGGAAYEQYF. The chain recombines TRBV7-2 with TRBJ2-7, with D possibly being TRBD2 (7 bases). The germline CDR1 and CDR2 sequences are SGHTA and FQGNSA. CDR3 length equals 16 residues. Trimming left V 2 bases short and J 2 bases short, with 16 bases between. The whole variable domain, remainder taken from reference TRBV7-2 and TRBJ2-7, is GAGVSQSPSNKVTEKGKDVELRCDPISGHTALYWYRQSLGQGLEFLIYFQGNSAPDKSGLPSDRFSAERTGGSVSTLTIQRTQQEDSAVYLCASSLIGGGAAYEQYFGPGTRLTVT.

In DNA form, the CDR3 reads TGCGCCAGCAGCTTGGACGACAGTGGGTACGAGCAGTACTTC. It codes for CASSLDDSGYEQYF. This rearrangement joins TRBV5-1 to TRBJ2-7; possible D gene TRBD1, 5 bases. The germline gives CDR1 SGHRS, CDR2 YFSETQ. This CDR3 region has 14 residues. V was shortened by 0 bases and J by 4 bases, with 11 bases between the two germline ends.

This clone has only one observation. The chain's CDR3 is CSARNRQEWNTEAFF. The CDR3 bases are TGCAGCGCTAGAAACAGACAGGAATGGAACACTGAAGCTTTCTTT. The chain uses TRBV29-1 and TRBJ1-1; tentatively, D is TRBD1 (6 bases). Germline V gene lookup returns CDR1 SQVTM and CDR2 ANQGSEA. Trimming took off 7 bases at V and 1 base at J, with 19 bases between the two ends. This CDR3 region has 15 residues.

This sequence joins TRBV12-3 or TRBV12-4 and TRBJ1-1, with D hard to call. V shed 6 bases and J shed 7 bases, with 9 bases lying between them. The length of the CDR3 is 11 residues. As DNA, the CDR3 is TGTGCCAGCAGACAGACTAGTGAAGCTTTCTTT. This encodes CASRQTSEAFF.

The rearrangement links TRBV6-6 to TRBJ1-3; 9 bases are a match to TRBD1. From germline, CDR1 is MNHNY and CDR2 SVGAGI (reference sequence). V was clipped by 7 bases and J by 6 bases; unmatched bases: 7. The CDR3 covers 14 residues. The CDR3 loop is CASILQGAVNTIYF. DNA of the CDR3: TGTGCCAGCATCCTACAGGGGGCAGTAAACACCATATATTTT.

CDR3 in DNA: TGTGCCAGCAGCCTAGACAGGGATCGGAGCTCCTACGAGCAGTACTTC. It codes for CASSLDRDRSSYEQYF. The rearrangement uses TRBV5-8 and TRBJ2-7, with TRBD1 matching 7 bases. The germline CDR1 and CDR2 sequences are SGHTS and YDEGEE. V lost 4 bases and J lost 0; bases outside the gene matches: 10. CDR3 size: 16 residues.